The 30 T cell receptor beta chains below were found in one sample sequenced in a study of cytomegalovirus exposure and HLA in healthy donors. The PCR contained 60 Vbeta and 13 Jbeta primers. Using immunoSEQ multiplex PCR, the repertoire was profiled, and TCRdb retains in-frame clones only, with some absent. The data contain about 180,000 clones, under 90% of them singletons. The specimen was PBMCs. The receptors here all came from a young man in good health and CMV-seropositive.

The chain has TRBV7-3 and TRBJ2-2; the D gene is possibly TRBD1 (5 bases). Per the germline V gene, CDR1 is SGHTA and CDR2 is FQGTGA. The V and J ends lost 8 bases and 3 bases respectively, with 16 bases between them. The CDR3 covers 15 residues. Here the CDR3 DNA reads TGTGCCAGCTCCCTCCAGGGTGCGGACACCGGGGAGCTGTTTTTT. Translated: CASSLQGADTGELFF.

The chain is built from TRBV27 and TRBJ2-5; D call uncertain. CDR1 MNHEY and CDR2 SMNVEV come from the germline V gene (reference sequence). V lost 3 bases, J lost 5 bases, and 7 bases lay in between. The CDR3 is made up of 12 amino acids. The chain's CDR3 is CASSFSGETQYF. DNA for the CDR3: TGTGCCAGCAGTTTCTCCGGGGAGACCCAGTACTTC.

This clone was counted a single time. This rearrangement joins TRBV4-1 to TRBJ1-1; D is perhaps TRBD1 (6 bases). The ends were cut back, 5 bases at V and 7 bases at J, with 20 bases in the middle. Looked up from germline, CDR1 is MGHRA and CDR2 is YSYEKL. CDR3 length equals 15 residues. CDR3 nucleotides: TGCGCCAGCAGCAAAGGGCAGGGGCACCAGGGTGAAGCTTTCTTT. Its protein product is CASSKGQGHQGEAFF.

This rearrangement joins TRBV5-1 to TRBJ2-1; TRBD2 aligns across 9 bases. The trim removed 1 base at V and 6 bases at J, leaving 11 bases unmatched. The CDR3 consists of 17 residues. Germline-derived CDR1 and CDR2 are SGHRS and YFSETQ. CDR3 sequence: CASSLSLAGLRVNEQFF. Written as DNA, the CDR3 is TGCGCCAGCAGCTTGAGTCTAGCGGGGCTCCGGGTCAATGAGCAGTTCTTC.

V is TRBV28 and J is TRBJ1-1; tentatively, D is TRBD1 (5 bases). The CDR3 runs to 15 residues. Trimming pared 6 bases from V and 7 bases from J, leaving 21 bases between. The germline gives CDR1 MDHEN, CDR2 SYDVKM. CDR3 nucleotides: TGTGCCAGCAGCCCCCTTACCAGAGGGGAGGATGAAGCTTTCTTT. Its protein is CASSPLTRGEDEAFF.

The rearrangement links TRBV30 to TRBJ2-1; D is ambiguous. Germline V gene sequence: CDR1 GTSNPN, CDR2 SVGIG (reference sequence). This CDR3 has 11 amino acids. V dropped 3 bases and J dropped 2 bases, with 2 bases sitting between them. The CDR3 DNA reads TGTGCCTGGAGCGCCTACAATGAGCAGTTCTTC. Protein product: CAWSAYNEQFF.

CDR3 protein: CASSYGGQETQYF. The DNA for the CDR3 is TGTGCCAGCAGTTACGGCGGCCAAGAGACCCAGTACTTC. The rearrangement uses TRBV6-6 and TRBJ2-5; D is uncertain. With 2 bases removed from V and 1 base from J, the gap between germline ends came to 5 bases. This CDR3 has 13 amino acids. Germline assignment: CDR1 MNHNY and CDR2 SVGAGI (reference sequence).

This chain uses TRBV7-8 with TRBJ1-2, with D possibly being TRBD1 (5 bases). Trimming removed 2 bases at V and 0 bases at J, with 10 bases between. There are 15 residues in the CDR3. Germline V CDR1 and CDR2: SGHVS, FQNEAQ. The CDR3 region is CASSLSGASNYGYTF. The CDR3 bases are TGTGCCAGCAGCTTATCTGGGGCGTCTAACTATGGCTACACCTTC.

This clone showed up just once. This rearrangement joins TRBV7-3 to TRBJ2-3, with TRBD2 as a possible D gene (6 bases). The V end lost 6 bases, the J end lost 3 bases, and 16 bases lay between the germline ends. The CDR3 runs to 15 residues. Germline assignment: CDR1 SGHTA and CDR2 FQGTGA. The DNA of the CDR3 is TGTGCCAGCAGTTCTACGGGACGGGGGACAGATACGCAGTATTTT. Its translation is CASSSTGRGTDTQYF.

The genes are TRBV4-2 and TRBJ2-5; 14 positions agree with TRBD2. V shed 7 bases and J 5 bases; nucleotides not matched to a gene: 9. Germline CDR1 reads LGHNA; CDR2 reads YNFKEQ. The CDR3 extends over 16 amino acids. The CDR3 here is CASTPGTSGSRETQYF. CDR3 DNA: TGTGCCAGCACCCCCGGGACTAGCGGGAGCCGGGAGACCCAGTACTTC.

This chain links TRBV12-5 with TRBJ2-2, with D possibly matching TRBD2 (6 bases). CDR3 length equals 13 residues. Germline values: CDR1 LGHNT, CDR2 FRNRAP. Trimming took 6 bases from V and 4 from J, leaving 9 bases between them. CDR3 nucleotide sequence: TGTGCTAGTGGGCTGGGGGGCACCGGGGAGCTGTTTTTT. Translating it yields CASGLGGTGELFF.

The gene calls are TRBV7-2 and TRBJ1-5; D perhaps matches TRBD1 (5 bases). V lost 1 base to trimming and J lost 4 bases, with 8 bases between them. The germline V gene encodes CDR1 SGHTA and CDR2 FQGNSA. This CDR3 is 14 amino acids long. The chain's CDR3 is CASSLGTMNQPQHF. Here the CDR3 DNA reads TGTGCCAGCAGCTTAGGGACAATGAATCAGCCCCAGCATTTT.

This clone was detected only once. This chain uses TRBV9 with TRBJ1-2; 9 positions match TRBD1. There are 15 residues in the CDR3. The germline V gene encodes CDR1 SGDLS and CDR2 YYNGEE. With 3 bases clipped from V and 8 bases from J, the junction kept 11 bases outside the gene matches. The CDR3 protein is CASSALPGQGGGYTF. CDR3 DNA: TGTGCCAGCAGCGCACTTCCGGGACAGGGCGGCGGCTACACCTTC.

V is TRBV11-2 and J is TRBJ1-1; a weak D match, TRBD1 (6 bases). The CDR3 length is 15 residues. Germline V lookup: CDR1 SGHAT, CDR2 FQNNGV. The V end was cut by 5 bases, the J end by 1 base, with 14 bases between. The CDR3 DNA reads as TGTGCCAGCAGCCCACGGACAGAGAAGAACACTGAAGCTTTCTTT. Translating gives CASSPRTEKNTEAFF.

The V gene is TRBV19, the J gene TRBJ1-4, with 9 bases that match TRBD1. V shed 4 bases and J 1 base; nucleotides not matched to a gene: 10. CDR3 length: 18 residues. The germline V gene encodes CDR1 LNHDA and CDR2 SQIVND (reference sequence). The CDR3 sequence: CASSTGQGRRQTNEKLFF. In DNA, the CDR3 is TGTGCCAGTAGTACGGGACAGGGTAGGAGGCAAACTAATGAAAAACTGTTTTTT.

The CDR3 coding sequence is TGTGCCAGCAGTAGCGGGATGAGCACAGATACGCAGTATTTT. Translating it yields CASSSGMSTDTQYF. The V call is TRBV6-5, the J call TRBJ2-3; 7 nucleotides match TRBD2. The CDR3 has 14 amino acids. Per the germline V gene, CDR1 is MNHEY and CDR2 is SVGAGI. J gave up 0 bases and V 5 bases, and 2 bases lay outside the gene matches.

The chain has TRBV6-5 and TRBJ2-2; D gene unclear. The germline CDR1 and CDR2 sequences are MNHEY and SVGAGI. V lost 6 bases, J lost 5 bases, and 4 bases lay in between. This CDR3 has 11 amino acids. The CDR3 bases are TGTGCCAGCAGACTAACCGGGGAGCTGTTTTTT. This encodes CASRLTGELFF.

The V gene is TRBV18, the J gene TRBJ1-2; 9 bases fit TRBD1. The ends lost 2 bases at V and 4 bases at J; junction bases unmatched: 8. Germline loops: CDR1 KGHSH, CDR2 LQKENI. This CDR3 has 16 residues. The DNA for the CDR3 is TGTGCCAGCTCACCAATAACAGGGGGCGCGCGCTATGGCTACACCTTC. Translated: CASSPITGGARYGYTF.

This clone has only a few counts. The chain links TRBV19 to TRBJ2-1; a possible D gene is TRBD1 (7 bases). Germline V gene lookup returns CDR1 LNHDA and CDR2 SQIVND (reference sequence). This CDR3 has 13 residues. V was clipped by 11 bases and J by 8 bases, with 19 bases between them. The DNA for the CDR3 is TGTGCCGGAGGGGGAACAGGGGTCGATGAGCAGTTCTTC. Its protein product is CAGGGTGVDEQFF.

This sequence joins TRBV7-3 and TRBJ2-1; 7 bases are a match to TRBD1. This CDR3 has 18 residues. CDR1 and CDR2 (germline): SGHTA, FQGTGA. V shed 3 bases, J shed 5 bases, and the junction held 16 bases outside the gene matches. CDR3 region: CASSFRVRGTVRHNEQFF. Here the CDR3 DNA reads TGTGCCAGCAGCTTCCGCGTGAGGGGGACAGTCCGCCACAATGAGCAGTTCTTC. Full variable domain (rest looked up from reference TRBV7-3 and TRBJ2-1): GAGVSQTPSNKVTEKGKYVELRCDPISGHTALYWYRQSLGQGPEFLIYFQGTGAADDSGLPNDRFFAVRPEGSVSTLKIQRTERGDSAVYLCASSFRVRGTVRHNEQFFGPGTRLTVL.

This chain links TRBV5-4 with TRBJ1-1; TRBD1 might be the D (5 bases). Trimming cost V 0 bases and J 1 base, with 10 bases left between them. The CDR3 contains 15 residues. CDR1 is SGHNT and CDR2 is YYREEE in the germline V gene (reference sequence). CDR3 protein: CASSLARVENTEAFF. Written as DNA, the CDR3 is TGTGCCAGCAGCTTGGCCAGGGTTGAGAACACTGAAGCTTTCTTT.

V usage is TRBV4-3 and J usage is TRBJ2-2; TRBD2 aligns across 8 bases. CDR3 size: 17 residues. The J segment lost 6 bases and the V segment lost 0 bases, leaving 9 bases of the junction unmatched. CDR1 LGHNA and CDR2 YSLEER come from the germline V gene. The CDR3 here is CASSQDWPSGGSGELFF. In nucleotides, the CDR3 is TGCGCCAGCAGCCAAGACTGGCCCAGCGGGGGATCCGGGGAGCTGTTTTTT.

The CDR3 here is CASPSRGGGTEAFF. DNA for the CDR3: TGTGCCAGCCCTTCTCGGGGAGGGGGCACTGAAGCTTTCTTT. The chain uses TRBV2 and TRBJ1-1; a weak D match, TRBD1 (6 bases). CDR1 and CDR2 (germline): SNHLY, FYNNEI. The CDR3 loop spans 14 amino acids. Trimming removed 8 bases at V and 4 bases at J, with 17 bases between.

The genes are TRBV9 and TRBJ1-1; weak D call: TRBD1 (6 bases). Trimming cost V 2 bases and J 3 bases, with 11 bases left between them. The CDR3 spans 14 residues. CDR1 SGDLS and CDR2 YYNGEE come from the germline V gene. The CDR3 DNA reads TGTGCCAGCAGCGTCGGACCAGGGGACACTGAAGCTTTCTTT. It codes for CASSVGPGDTEAFF.

The chain's CDR3 is CASSQVPGAAITEAFF. CDR3 nucleotides: TGTGCCAGCAGCCAAGTTCCAGGGGCTGCGATCACTGAAGCTTTCTTT. The chain employs TRBV4-2 and TRBJ1-1; a possible D gene is TRBD1 (6 bases). This CDR3 has 16 residues. With 1 base removed from V and 4 bases from J, the gap between germline ends came to 16 bases. Per germline, CDR1 LGHNA and CDR2 YNFKEQ.

The J gene is TRBJ2-2, the V gene TRBV4-1; TRBD1 aligns across 8 bases. The CDR3 totals 17 residues. After removal of 0 bases from V and 4 bases from J, the junction contained 7 bases not matched to a gene. In germline, CDR1 is MGHRA, CDR2 YSYEKL. The CDR3 DNA is TGCGCCAGCAGCCAAGATCTCAGGGGGCAGACCACCGGGGAGCTGTTTTTT. Amino acid sequence: CASSQDLRGQTTGELFF.

This chain uses TRBV19 with TRBJ2-7; 10 bases map to TRBD1. This CDR3 has 18 amino acids. V lost 2 bases and J lost 3; bases outside the gene matches: 13. Germline V gene data show CDR1 as LNHDA and CDR2 as SQIVND (reference sequence). Written as DNA, the CDR3 is TGTGCCAGTAGTATACGAGTCCGGTGGAGGGACAGGGGCTACGAGCAGTACTTC. The encoded protein is CASSIRVRWRDRGYEQYF.

The V call is TRBV18, the J call TRBJ2-2; 8 bases are shared with TRBD2. V shed 0 bases and J 6 bases; nucleotides not matched to a gene: 15. Looked up from germline, CDR1 is KGHSH and CDR2 is LQKENI. This CDR3 region has 19 residues. CDR3 sequence reads: CASSPPPRLAGLIPGELFF. DNA for the CDR3: TGTGCCAGCTCACCACCCCCGAGGCTAGCGGGCTTGATCCCCGGGGAGCTGTTTTTT.

This chain connects TRBV19 to TRBJ1-5, with TRBD1 matching over 7 bases. Germline V lookup: CDR1 LNHDA, CDR2 SQIVND (reference sequence). V lost 3 bases, J lost 0 bases, and 11 bases stayed unmatched. This CDR3 has 18 amino acids. Here the CDR3 reads CASSIQDRSSYSNQPQHF. The DNA for the CDR3 is TGTGCCAGTAGTATCCAGGACAGGTCCTCATATAGCAATCAGCCCCAGCATTTT.

This rearrangement joins TRBV5-1 to TRBJ2-1; 11 bases line up with TRBD2. The CDR3 is 20 amino acids. Germline values: CDR1 SGHRS, CDR2 YFSETQ. V lost 2 bases and J lost 3; bases outside the gene matches: 16. The CDR3 DNA sequence: TGCGCCAGCAGCTTTTATCGGACTAGCGGGCGCTCAGGATACTACAATGAGCAGTTCTTC. It specifies CASSFYRTSGRSGYYNEQFF.